Listed below are T cell receptor beta chains from one sample, sequenced in a study of cytomegalovirus exposure and HLA in healthy donors. Sequencing used immunoSEQ multiplex PCR; TCRdb keeps in-frame clones, though not all of them. The repertoire holds 260,000 or so clones, with roughly 90% as singletons. Sequenced sample: PBMCs. Receptors were obtained from a woman between 18 and 30 years old in good health and CMV-seronegative. The CDR3 runs from the conserved cysteine through the conserved F or W. D genes are given only for firm matches. Clone sizes are given selectively: once, few, many, or a class where the clone is expanded.

>NA|TRBJ2-4|TRBV27|NA
TGTGCCAGCATAGCTCTTGACTTAGCCAAAAACATTCAGTACTTC
CASIALDLAKNIQYF
>NA|TRBJ1-4|TRBV4-3|NA
TGCGCCAGCAGCCAAGATGGGCAGATTAATGAAAAACTGTTTTTT
CASSQDGQINEKLFF
>NA|TRBJ2-1|TRBV28|NA
TGTGCCAGCAGTAACCCCCGAGTTAGCATCAATGAGCAGTTCTTC
CASSNPRVSINEQFF
>NA|TRBJ1-5|TRBV2|NA
TGTGCCAGCAGCGTCGGTACACAGAAAAATCAGCCCCAGCATTTT
CASSVGTQKNQPQHF
>NA|TRBJ1-5|TRBV7-8|NA
TGTGCCAGCAGCTCGACAACAGGGTACAATCAGCCCCAGCATTTT
CASSSTTGYNQPQHF
>once|TRBJ2-7|TRBV5-1|TRBD2
TGCGCCAGCAGCTTGGATAGTCTAGCGGGGTACTACGAGCAGTACTTC
CASSLDSLAGYYEQYF
>NA|TRBJ2-1|TRBV5-6|NA
TGTGCCAGCAGCGAAAATGGAAGGGGCTTGGGGTACAATGAGCAGTTCTTC
CASSENGRGLGYNEQFF
>NA|TRBJ2-5|TRBV27|NA
TGTGCCAGCAGTTTATTTCTTCGGGCAGGGTATCAAGAGACCCAGTACTTC
CASSLFLRAGYQETQYF
>NA|TRBJ2-3|TRBV4-3|TRBD1
TGCGCCAGCAGCCAAGAGGGACAGTCTAGCACAGATACGCAGTATTTT
CASSQEGQSSTDTQYF
>once|TRBJ2-2|TRBV28|NA
TGTGCCAGCAGTTTTAGCGTCCCGACTAACACCGGGGAGCTGTTTTTT
CASSFSVPTNTGELFF
>once|TRBJ1-6|TRBV5-6|NA
TGTGCCAGCAGCTTGGGAGGCAGGGGCCCAAGCTCCTATAATTCACCCCTCCACTTT
CASSLGGRGPSSYNSPLHF
>NA|TRBJ2-1|TRBV27|NA
TGTGCCAGCAACAGAGGGGGTTTCCGGTCCTACAATGAGCAGTTCTTC
CASNRGGFRSYNEQFF
>NA|TRBJ2-5|TRBV10-3|NA
TGTGCCTCTGGACCAGGGGAGACCCAGTACTTC
CASGPGETQYF
>NA|TRBJ2-1|TRBV7-2|NA
TGTGCCAGCAGACCTAGGGGTTTCTACAATGAGCAGTTCTTC
CASRPRGFYNEQFF
>NA|TRBJ2-5|TRBV7-2|TRBD2
TGTGCCAGCAGCTTAGGAGGTCTCGGGACTAGCGGGAGGAACTTC
CASSLGGLGTSGRNF
>NA|TRBJ2-7|TRBV19|TRBD2
TGTGCCAGTAGTACCCGGACTAGCGGGAGCGTGGGACCCTCCGAGCAGTACTTC
CASSTRTSGSVGPSEQYF
>NA|TRBJ1-2|TRBV9|TRBD1
TGTGCCAGCAGCGCCGAGGGGGCATGGGGCTACACCTTC
CASSAEGAWGYTF
>NA|TRBJ2-3|TRBV18|NA
TGTGCCAGCTGCTGGGACTCCATGGATACGCAGTATTTT
CASCWDSMDTQYF
>NA|TRBJ1-2|TRBV18|NA
TGTGCCAGCTCACCAGGGACACCTAACTATGGCTACACCTTC
CASSPGTPNYGYTF
>NA|TRBJ2-5|TRBV5-4|NA
TGTGCCAGCAGCTTAATGACTTTTAGCCTCCAAGAGACCCAGTACTTC
CASSLMTFSLQETQYF
>NA|TRBJ2-5|TRBV28|TRBD2
TGTGCCAGCACCAGTAGCGGGGATTCACAAGAGACCCAGTACTTC
CASTSSGDSQETQYF
>NA|TRBJ2-7|TRBV19|TRBD1
TGTGCCAGTAGCCATGAAGGGACAGGGTCCTACGAGCAGTACTTC
CASSHEGTGSYEQYF
>NA|TRBJ2-2|TRBV29-1|NA
TGCAGCGCCCGGGGGTTAGCGAACACCGGGGAGCTGTTTTTT
CSARGLANTGELFF
>NA|TRBJ2-2|TRBV25-1|TRBD2
TGTGCCAGCAGTGAACTAGCGGCTGGCACCGGGGAGCTGTTTTTT
CASSELAAGTGELFF
>NA|TRBJ2-4|TRBV25-1|TRBD1
TGTGCCAGCAGTGAATCTGGACAGGGTAAAAACATTCAGTACTTC
CASSESGQGKNIQYF
>NA|TRBJ1-3|TRBV27|TRBD1
TGTGCCAGCAGCCGCACAGGGGAAAACACCATATATTTT
CASSRTGENTIYF
>few|TRBJ2-7|TRBV7-3|TRBD2
TGTGCCAGCAGTCCTACTAGCGGGGGGTACGAGCAGTACTTC
CASSPTSGGYEQYF
>NA|TRBJ2-7|TRBV6-5|NA
TGTGCCAGCTGGTCGGAGGCAACGTACGAGCAGTACTTC
CASWSEATYEQYF
>NA|TRBJ2-1|TRBV7-9|NA
TGTGCCAGCAGCTCCATTAGCTTATCTCACAATGAGCAGTTCTTC
CASSSISLSHNEQFF
>NA|TRBJ2-4|TRBV7-8|TRBD1
TGTGCCAGCAGCCAACCCCGGGACAGACTAGCCAAAAACATTCAGTACTTC
CASSQPRDRLAKNIQYF
>NA|TRBJ1-2|TRBV30|NA
TGTGCCGGTCGACGACAACGCGGTTTTTCGGAGGCAGGTGGCTACACCTTC
CAGRRQRGFSEAGGYTF
>NA|TRBJ2-2|TRBV10-3|TRBD1
TGTGCCATCAATAGGGGACAGGGGGGATCCGGGGAGCTGTTTTTT
CAINRGQGGSGELFF
>few|TRBJ2-7|TRBV7-2|TRBD2
TGTGCCAGTACATACGGGAGGCTTTTTGAGCAGTACTTC
CASTYGRLFEQYF
>NA|TRBJ2-1|TRBV11-3|NA
TGTGCCAGCAGCTTAGGTGTAACTAGCTCCAATGGGCAGTTCTTC
CASSLGVTSSNGQFF
>NA|TRBJ2-1|TRBV6-5|NA
TGTGCCAGCAGTTACGGCAGTGAATACAATGAGCAGTTCTTC
CASSYGSEYNEQFF
>NA|TRBJ1-2|TRBV5-6|TRBD1
TGTGCCAGCAGCCTAGGGACAGGGGTTAGCTATGGCTACACCTTC
CASSLGTGVSYGYTF
>NA|TRBJ2-3|TRBV27|TRBD2
TGTGCCAGCAGTTTATCGGCGCTAGCGGCTAGCACAGATACGCAGTATTTT
CASSLSALAASTDTQYF
>NA|TRBJ2-7|TRBV5-6|TRBD2
TGTGCCAGCAGCCTGAATATGCTCGCGGGAGCGCTTAATTACGAGCAGTACTTC
CASSLNMLAGALNYEQYF
>NA|TRBJ1-5|TRBV28|NA
TGTGCCAGCAGTTTAATGGGGGCCTTCAGGGAGCCCCAGCATTTT
CASSLMGAFREPQHF
>NA|TRBJ2-3|TRBV28|NA
TGTGCCAGCAGTTCCGGTCGGACTCACACAGATACGCAGTATTTT
CASSSGRTHTDTQYF
>few|TRBJ1-2|TRBV27|TRBD1
TGTGCCAGCAGTCCATACAACAGGGGAGGCTACACCTTC
CASSPYNRGGYTF
>NA|TRBJ2-3|TRBV29-1|NA
TGCAGCGTGTATACCTGGGGGGGCACAGATACGCAGTATTTT
CSVYTWGGTDTQYF
>NA|TRBJ1-6|TRBV30|NA
TGTGCCTGGAGTTCTCGACAGGTATCACCCCTCCACTTT
CAWSSRQVSPLHF
>NA|TRBJ1-3|TRBV7-9|TRBD1
TGTGCCAGCACCCTTGACAGGGACATACTACCACACTCTGGAAACACCATATATTTT
CASTLDRDILPHSGNTIYF
>NA|TRBJ2-3|TRBV5-1|NA
TGCGCCAGCAGACAGGCTGAAAGAGATACGCAGTATTTT
CASRQAERDTQYF
>NA|TRBJ1-2|TRBV27|NA
TGTGCCAGCAGGGGGCAGGGGCTGGGTGGCTACACCTTC
CASRGQGLGGYTF
>once|TRBJ2-2|TRBV10-3|NA
TGTGCCATCGGGCGGGTCAACGGGGAGCTGTTTTTT
CAIGRVNGELFF
>NA|TRBJ2-1|TRBV4-3|NA
TGCGCCAGCAGCCAAGAGGGAGGCGAGAGAAGCTCCTACAATGAGCAGTTCTTC
CASSQEGGERSSYNEQFF
>NA|TRBJ2-5|TRBV7-8|TRBD2
TGTGCCAGCAGCTTGAGACTAGCGGGTAACCAAGAGACCCAGTACTTC
CASSLRLAGNQETQYF
>NA|TRBJ1-6|TRBV5-1|TRBD1
TGCGCCAGCAGCTTGGCTGGACAGGGTAATTCACCCCTCCACTTT
CASSLAGQGNSPLHF
>NA|TRBJ2-5|TRBV25-1|TRBD2
TGTGCCAGCAGTGAATCGGGGAGCGGGAGCGGTGATGAGACCCAGTACTTC
CASSESGSGSGDETQYF
>NA|TRBJ2-7|TRBV2|TRBD2
TGTGCCAGCAGTGAAGCGCAAGGAGGACTAGCGGGAGGGCCGGCCTACGAGCAGTACTTC
CASSEAQGGLAGGPAYEQYF
>NA|TRBJ2-5|TRBV2|TRBD2
TGTGCCAGCAGTGATGGACTAGCGGGACAAGAGACCCAGTACTTC
CASSDGLAGQETQYF
>NA|TRBJ2-2|TRBV6-1|TRBD2
TGTGCCAGCAGTGAAGAGCGGGGCACCGGGGAGCTGTTTTTT
CASSEERGTGELFF
>NA|TRBJ2-6|TRBV28|NA
TGTGCCAGCAGTCCCCTTCTGGGGGCTTCTTCTGGGGCCAACGTCCTGACTTTC
CASSPLLGASSGANVLTF
>NA|TRBJ2-7|TRBV7-3|NA
TGTGCCAGCAGCTTAACGGGGCAGGGCTCCGAGCAGTACTTC
CASSLTGQGSEQYF
>NA|TRBJ2-1|TRBV5-1|TRBD2
TGCGCCAGCAGCTTGCGATCCGGGCGGGAGGCGGATGAGCAGTTCTTC
CASSLRSGREADEQFF